Shown below are 20 T cell receptor beta chains from a single sample sequenced in a study of T cell responses to AZD1222 COVID-19 vaccine. Data came from immunoSEQ multiplex PCR; TCRdb stores just in-frame clones and leaves some out. This table has about 120,000 clones, about four fifths appearing once. The sample consisted of peripheral blood, taken on day 0 of AZD1222 vaccination. The receptors here all came from an adult in good health.

This clone was counted only a few times. The rearrangement links TRBV14 to TRBJ2-1, with no clear D. CDR1 is SGHDN, CDR2 FVKESK, per germline. This CDR3 is 12 amino acids long. The V end lost 2 bases, the J end lost 5 bases, and 4 bases lay between the germline ends. Here the CDR3 reads CASSQQNNEQFF. The CDR3 DNA reads as TGTGCCAGCAGCCAACAAAACAATGAGCAGTTCTTC.

The rearrangement joins TRBV19 to TRBJ1-3, with no clear D. The CDR3 has 18 amino acids. From germline, CDR1 is LNHDA and CDR2 SQIVND (reference sequence). Trimming left V 6 bases short and J 0 bases short, with 21 bases between. This CDR3 is CASRLGSAGLSSGNTIYF. Here the CDR3 DNA reads TGTGCCAGTAGACTTGGATCGGCAGGCCTGAGCTCTGGAAACACCATATATTTT. Full variable domain (outside the CDR3, taken from reference TRBV19 and TRBJ1-3): DGGITQSPKYLFRKEGQNVTLSCEQNLNHDAMYWYRQDPGQGLRLIYYSQIVNDFQKGDIAEGYSVSREKKESFPLTVTSAQKNPTAFYLCASRLGSAGLSSGNTIYFGEGSWLTVV.

The chain has TRBV4-2 and TRBJ1-5; D possibly corresponds to TRBD1 (6 bases). The V end was cut by 5 bases, the J end by 3 bases, with 11 bases between. Germline values: CDR1 LGHNA, CDR2 YNFKEQ. CDR3 length: 14 residues. The CDR3 protein is CASSRGQFNQPQHF. The DNA of the CDR3 is TGTGCCAGCAGCAGAGGACAGTTCAATCAGCCCCAGCATTTT.

In its sample, this clone was seen once. The chain employs TRBV5-4 and TRBJ2-1, with D possibly being TRBD1 (6 bases). The length of the CDR3 is 14 residues. V was pared by 0 bases and J by 4 bases, with 8 bases between. Looked up from germline, CDR1 is SGHNT and CDR2 is YYREEE (reference sequence). The CDR3 nucleotides read TGTGCCAGCAGCTTGGCCGGACAGTACAATGAGCAGTTCTTC. This gives the protein CASSLAGQYNEQFF.

This clone was observed a few times. The DNA of the CDR3 is TGTGCCAGCTCACCGATGCAGTCCCTTAATCAGCCCCAGCATTTT. Protein product: CASSPMQSLNQPQHF. V and J are TRBV18 and TRBJ1-5; no clear D gene. Germline assignment: CDR1 KGHSH and CDR2 LQKENI. The CDR3 contains 15 residues. Trimming removed 3 bases from V and 4 bases from J, with 13 bases in between.

V usage is TRBV6-6 and J usage is TRBJ1-2, with 9 nucleotides matching TRBD1. This CDR3 region has 15 residues. CDR1 and CDR2 (germline): MNHNY, SVGAGI (reference sequence). After removal of 2 bases from V and 6 bases from J, the junction contained 7 bases not matched to a gene. This CDR3 is CASSYANRGLNGYTF. In nucleotides, the CDR3 is TGTGCCAGCAGTTACGCTAACAGGGGGCTAAATGGCTACACCTTC.

The rearrangement joins TRBV4-1 to TRBJ1-4, with D unclear. Trimming shortened V by 2 bases and J by 7 bases, and 8 bases separated the two germline ends. The length of the CDR3 is 13 residues. Germline V CDR1 and CDR2: MGHRA, YSYEKL. The CDR3 protein is CASSQLRLEKLFF. The DNA for the CDR3 is TGCGCCAGCAGCCAATTGCGGCTTGAAAAACTGTTTTTT.

J is TRBJ2-5 and V is TRBV3-1 (or the pseudogene TRBV3-2); 8 bases fit TRBD1. With V trimmed by 8 bases and J by 2 bases, 4 bases remained unmatched. Germline V gene sequence: CDR1 LGHDT, CDR2 YNNKEL (reference sequence). The CDR3 runs 13 residues. Here the CDR3 DNA reads TGTGCCAGCGGAGACAGGGGACAAGAGACCCAGTACTTC. This codes for CASGDRGQETQYF.

The chain is built from TRBV2 and TRBJ1-6; possibly TRBD1 for D (5 bases). The CDR3 has 13 residues. The germline V gene encodes CDR1 SNHLY and CDR2 FYNNEI. Deletions cut 4 bases from V and 10 bases from J, with 11 bases between. The CDR3 reads CASSVRVESPLHF. CDR3 sequence (DNA): TGTGCCAGCAGTGTCAGGGTGGAATCACCCCTCCACTTT.

The chain is built from TRBV18 and TRBJ1-2; D is ambiguous. V shed 2 bases and J shed 7 bases, with 17 bases lying between them. Germline loops: CDR1 KGHSH, CDR2 LQKENI. The CDR3 length is 15 residues. Here the CDR3 reads CASSPIAGRTAGYTF. Here the CDR3 DNA reads TGTGCCAGCTCACCAATCGCCGGGCGTACGGCTGGCTACACCTTC.

The chain couples TRBV28 to TRBJ2-5; D may be TRBD2 (9 bases). CDR3 size: 15 residues. The V gene's germline CDR1 is MDHEN and CDR2 SYDVKM. V gave up 4 bases and J gave up 5 bases, with 17 bases separating them. DNA of the CDR3: TGTGCCAGCAGTTCAGGGGGCCTAGCGGGGGAGACCCAGTACTTC. Translated: CASSSGGLAGETQYF.

This chain links TRBV15 with TRBJ1-5, with TRBD1 as a possible D gene (6 bases). CDR1 is LNHNV, CDR2 YYDKDF, per germline (reference sequence). The CDR3 runs 13 residues. V gave up 4 bases and J gave up 6 bases, with 10 bases separating them. CDR3 DNA: TGTGCCACCAGCACAGGGGAGGGTCAGCCCCAGCATTTT. It translates to CATSTGEGQPQHF. The variable domain in full, with the rest retrieved from reference TRBV15 and TRBJ1-5, is DAMVIQNPRYQVTQFGKPVTLSCSQTLNHNVMYWYQQKSSQAPKLLFHYYDKDFNNEADTPDNFQSRRPNTSFCFLDIRSPGLGDTAMYLCATSTGEGQPQHFGDGTRLSIL.

V and J are TRBV7-8 and TRBJ1-3; 10 positions match TRBD1. The CDR3 extends over 16 amino acids. After removal of 4 bases from V and 2 bases from J, the junction contained 5 bases not matched to a gene. CDR1 is SGHVS and CDR2 is FQNEAQ in the germline V gene. The CDR3 is CASSYVTGGAGNTIYF. CDR3 in DNA: TGTGCCAGCAGCTACGTGACAGGGGGCGCTGGAAACACCATATATTTT.

The chain has TRBV19 and TRBJ2-5, with 7 bases matching TRBD1. The ends lost 5 bases at V and 2 bases at J; junction bases unmatched: 2. The CDR3 totals 13 residues. Per the germline V gene, CDR1 is LNHDA and CDR2 is SQIVND (reference sequence). CDR3: CASSATGQETQYF. The CDR3 coding sequence is TGTGCCAGTAGTGCGACAGGGCAAGAGACCCAGTACTTC.

This chain connects TRBV3-1 (or the pseudogene TRBV3-2) to TRBJ1-2; 8 bases are shared with TRBD1. This CDR3 is 14 amino acids long. Germline V gene data show CDR1 as LGHDT and CDR2 as YNNKEL (reference sequence). J was trimmed by 8 bases and V by 2 bases; bases with no gene match: 7. CDR3 sequence reads: CASSQTTGERGYTF. Here the CDR3 DNA reads TGTGCCAGCAGCCAAACGACAGGGGAAAGAGGCTACACCTTC.

This chain connects TRBV3-1 (or the pseudogene TRBV3-2) to TRBJ1-1; D is possibly TRBD1 (5 bases). The CDR3 runs to 17 residues. The germline V gene encodes CDR1 LGHDT and CDR2 YNNKEL (reference sequence). With 0 bases removed from V and 3 bases from J, the gap between germline ends came to 17 bases. CDR3 region: CASSQEGQWGRYTEAFF. CDR3 coding DNA: TGTGCCAGCAGCCAAGAAGGGCAGTGGGGGAGGTACACTGAAGCTTTCTTT.

The V gene is TRBV12-3 or TRBV12-4, the J gene TRBJ2-1, with D unresolved. With 3 bases removed from V and 6 bases from J, the gap between germline ends came to 6 bases. The CDR3 consists of 12 residues. CDR3 amino acids: CASSFGGNEQFF. As DNA, the CDR3 is TGTGCCAGCAGTTTTGGTGGCAATGAGCAGTTCTTC.

The chain combines TRBV28 with TRBJ2-1, with TRBD2 matching 13 bases. V shed 5 bases and J 7 bases; nucleotides not matched to a gene: 8. CDR1 and CDR2 from the germline V gene are MDHEN and SYDVKM. The CDR3 has 16 amino acids. In nucleotides, the CDR3 is TGTGCCAGCAGTCCCTCCGGGACTAGCGGGATAAATGAGCAGTTCTTC. This sequence encodes CASSPSGTSGINEQFF.

V gene TRBV7-2 combines with J gene TRBJ1-4; 10 positions match TRBD1. V dropped 6 bases and J dropped 8; count of bases not matched to a gene: 6. This CDR3 is 14 amino acids long. The germline gives CDR1 SGHTA, CDR2 FQGNSA. The CDR3 nucleotides read TGTGCCAGCAGTAGACAGGGGGCCAGGGAAAAACTGTTTTTT. Protein sequence: CASSRQGAREKLFF.

J is TRBJ1-4 and V is TRBV28, with D possibly TRBD1 on 5 matching bases. Germline V gene lookup returns CDR1 MDHEN and CDR2 SYDVKM. This CDR3 is 15 amino acids long. V lost 6 bases to trimming and J lost 0 bases, with 11 bases between them. The DNA for the CDR3 is TGTGCCAGCAGCGTCGGGGGGGCAACTAATGAAAAACTGTTTTTT. This encodes CASSVGGATNEKLFF.